This section outlines one T cell receptor (beta chain) sequence together with its context. The data were taken from a study of T-cell reconstitution after alpha-beta-depleted transplantation in children. The CDR3 covers 15 residues. With V trimmed by 6 bases and J by 1 base, 2 bases remained unmatched. Germline V CDR1 and CDR2: MNHEY, SVGEGT. Unique molecular identifiers were incorporated when the TCRbeta library was constructed. TCRdb ran MiXCR on the PCR reads and lists one entry per CDR3 protein. The sample lists about half a million distinct CDR3 sequences, roughly an eighth seen once, with approximately 5.4% in the top ten.

This receptor was taken from a human donor who donated a stem cell graft to a child with combined immunodeficiency. The genes are TRBV6-2 or TRBV6-3 and TRBJ1-5; TRBD1 matches 11 bases. Sequenced material: PBMCs from the stem cell graft donor, taken from the stem cell graft. The CDR3: CASRGTGGSNQPQHF. The CDR3 coding sequence is TGTGCCAGCAGGGGGACAGGGGGGAGCAATCAGCCCCAGCATTTT.